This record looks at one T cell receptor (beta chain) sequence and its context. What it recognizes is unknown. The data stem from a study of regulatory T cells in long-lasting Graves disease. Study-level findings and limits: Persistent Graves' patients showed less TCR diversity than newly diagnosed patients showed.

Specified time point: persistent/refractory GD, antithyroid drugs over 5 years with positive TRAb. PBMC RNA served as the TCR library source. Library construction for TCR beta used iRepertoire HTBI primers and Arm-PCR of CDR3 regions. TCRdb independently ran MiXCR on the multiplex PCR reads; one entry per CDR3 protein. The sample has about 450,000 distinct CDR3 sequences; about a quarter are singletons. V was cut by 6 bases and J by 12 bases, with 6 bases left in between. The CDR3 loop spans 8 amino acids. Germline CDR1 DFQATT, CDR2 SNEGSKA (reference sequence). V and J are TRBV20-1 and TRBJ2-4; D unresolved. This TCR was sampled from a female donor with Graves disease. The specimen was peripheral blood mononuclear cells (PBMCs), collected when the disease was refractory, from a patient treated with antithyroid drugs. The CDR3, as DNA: TGCAGTGCGCGCAATCAGTACTTC. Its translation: CSARNQYF.